The source of this TCR beta chain is a study of blood T cells in healthy people across ages. Through a sample-barcoded 5' primer and a J-beta primer mix, a second PCR was run for 7 to 11 cycles. TCRdb fed the 5' RACE reads into MiXCR, producing one record per CDR3 protein. The data hold around 1.1 million distinct CDR3 sequences, with 30% to 40% observed a single time. Per the germline V gene, CDR1 is DFQATT and CDR2 is SNEGSKA (reference sequence). This CDR3 region has 15 residues. V gave up 5 bases and J gave up 5 bases; unmatched junction bases: 7. Every donor provided around 9.5 milliliters of peripheral blood. This clonotype was counted between two and nine times.

Sequencing was carried out using blood. V gene TRBV20-1 combines with J gene TRBJ2-1, with 12 bases aligning to TRBD2. The clonotype was recovered from a young man in good health. The CDR3 protein is CSALRLAGDNNEQFF. The CDR3 region has the DNA TGCAGTGCTCTACGACTAGCGGGGGATAACAATGAGCAGTTCTTC.